This record looks at one TCR beta chain sequence and its context. This clone was seen only once. The antigen it binds to is not known. No per-base quality is available; no much larger clone lies one base away. This record belongs to a study of immune evolution from preneoplasia to lung adenocarcinoma (dated by TCRdb to about 2021). For the study in its entirety: HLA loss of heterozygosity was found in about 6.7% of AIS, around 14% of MIA and about a third of ADC lesions, and in no AAH lesions. The study used immune gene expression, TCR sequencing and multiplex immunofluorescence to profile the immune contexture of lung adenocarcinoma precursors and invasive adenocarcinoma. Resected precursor lesions (AAH, AIS, MIA) and invasive adenocarcinomas were compared against paired morphologically normal lung tissue. Sample size was determined by specimen availability and not by a prior power calculation. The immune data were integrated with whole exome sequencing and methylation data from the same cohort of nodules. In total, the cohort included 50 to 65 patients with pulmonary nodules, all of whom underwent surgical resection. A total of some 53 patients contributed TCR sequencing data. The study reported that about a hundred samples were used for TCR sequencing. POLYSOLVER was used to infer Class I HLA alleles from exome data, and LOHHLA was used to detect allele-specific HLA loss.

The immunoSEQ hsTCRbeta Kit was used to sequence TCR beta CDR3 regions from DNA. In the authors' own workflow: The ImmunoSEQ Analyzer was used to analyse the TCR sequencing data. T cell clonality was defined as 1 minus Pielou's evenness, as computed on productive rearrangements. T cell diversity was measured with the inverse Simpson index on productive templates. T cell density was defined as TCR beta template counts normalized to usable DNA, with usable DNA estimated by amplifying and sequencing housekeeping genes. TCR metrics were compared across histologic stages using two-sided Kruskal-Wallis tests. TCRdb holds this immuneACCESS table with in-frame rearrangements only. Some clones are missing; in checked studies, unresolved V genes explain under half, and the rest has no known cause. Clone size and V and J calls were adopted from that table, with D and trimming inferred from the DNA. For this sample there are 8,500 to 10,000 clones; about 81% appear just once. The biggest ten clones account for around 3.1% of the sample.

Resection was performed on patients in Japan or China between the mid-2010s and the late 2010s. Histologic diagnosis of each case was confirmed independently by two lung cancer pathologists on H&E slides. Premalignant or tumor cells were enriched for nucleic acid extraction by macro-dissection performed after pathologic assessment. The AllPrep DNA/RNA FFPE Kit was used to isolate DNA from FFPE tissue. General findings and caveats noted by the study authors: Clonality was highest in normal lung, while later-stage lesions appeared to have lower clonality but higher T cell density and diversity. T cell clonality was highest in KRAS-mutant nodules compared with EGFR-mutant or double wild-type lesions. Normal lung had the highest top T cell clone frequencies, and these frequencies appeared to fall progressively from AAH through AIS, MIA and invasive adenocarcinoma. Because all patients were from Japan and China, applicability to Western populations was uncertain. Findings were based on association rather than direct causation; larger cohorts with long-term follow-up and longitudinal biopsies were deemed needed.

The clonotype was recovered from a person aged 65-85 years with lung adenocarcinoma. Source material: FFPE lung adenocarcinoma in situ tissue. Reading the label with the study, this specimen's cell subset or site is: preinvasive adenocarcinoma in situ (AIS).

The sequenced DNA is TGTGCCATCAGTGAGGCCGAGGGGGGGGCTTCGAGAGGCTACACCTTC. It is translated as CAISEAEGGASRGYTF. The chain is made from TRBV10-3 and TRBJ1-2, with TRBD1 as a weak D call on 6 bases. The CDR3 holds 16 amino acids from the cysteine to the phenylalanine. Only the CDR3 portion is preserved as DNA: 48 bases, with reading frame beginning at the first base. As encoded in the germline V gene, CDR1 is ENHRY while CDR2 is SYGVKD. Deletion took 2 bases off V and 8 bases off J, with a span of 21 bases between the germline ends.